The TCR beta chain under discussion was sequenced for a study of blood T cell repertoires in COVID-19. At the level of the study: The United States, Italy and Spain supplied acute and convalescent COVID-19 samples. T cells, B-cell-depleted T cells, or PBMCs supplied cDNA or gDNA.

Assay: immunoSEQ multiplex PCR; the TCRdb copy retains only in-frame clones and omits some. The sample yields 200,000 or so clones, 70% to 90% seen once. V lost 5 bases to trimming and J lost 3 bases; unmatched junction nucleotides: 7. From germline, CDR1 is SGHTA and CDR2 FQGTGA. This CDR3 is built from 17 residues. The J gene is TRBJ2-2, the V gene TRBV7-3; 12 bases align to TRBD2. The sequencing input was peripheral blood. This sequence originates from a woman of 80 years or more with acute or convalescent COVID-19. In DNA, the CDR3 is TGTGCCAGCAGCCTAGCGGGGGGGCCGGTGGACACCGGGGAGCTGTTTTTT. This codes for CASSLAGGPVDTGELFF. Based on the CDR3 plus reference TRBV7-3 and TRBJ2-2, the full variable domain is GAGVSQTPSNKVTEKGKYVELRCDPISGHTALYWYRQSLGQGPEFLIYFQGTGAADDSGLPNDRFFAVRPEGSVSTLKIQRTERGDSAVYLCASSLAGGPVDTGELFFGEGSRLTVL.